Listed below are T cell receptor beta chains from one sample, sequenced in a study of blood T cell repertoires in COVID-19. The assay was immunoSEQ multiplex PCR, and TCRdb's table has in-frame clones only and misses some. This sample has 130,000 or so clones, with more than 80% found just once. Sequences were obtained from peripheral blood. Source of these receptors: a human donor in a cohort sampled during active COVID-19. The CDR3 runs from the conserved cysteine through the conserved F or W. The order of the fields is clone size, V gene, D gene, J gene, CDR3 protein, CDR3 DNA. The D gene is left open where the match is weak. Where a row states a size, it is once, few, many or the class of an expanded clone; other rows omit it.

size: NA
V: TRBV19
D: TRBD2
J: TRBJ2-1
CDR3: CASSRGLAGMGEQFF
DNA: TGTGCCAGTAGTAGGGGGCTAGCGGGAATGGGTGAGCAGTTCTTC

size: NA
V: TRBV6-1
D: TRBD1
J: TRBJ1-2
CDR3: CASSDWTGRGYGYTF
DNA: TGTGCCAGCAGTGATTGGACAGGGCGCGGCTATGGCTACACCTTC

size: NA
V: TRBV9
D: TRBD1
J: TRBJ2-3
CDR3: CASSARDRGSGDTQYF
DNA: TGTGCCAGCAGCGCCCGGGACAGGGGCAGCGGAGATACGCAGTATTTT

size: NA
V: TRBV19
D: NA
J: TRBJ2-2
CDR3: CASSPFFSDSGELFF
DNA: TGTGCCAGTAGTCCCTTCTTTTCTGACTCCGGGGAGCTGTTTTTT

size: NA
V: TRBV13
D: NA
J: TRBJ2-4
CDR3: CASSRDRRNIQYF
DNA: TGTGCCAGCTCCAGGGATCGGCGGAACATTCAGTACTTC

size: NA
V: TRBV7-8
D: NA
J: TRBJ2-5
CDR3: CAMWDIREETQYF
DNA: TGTGCCATGTGGGACATTCGAGAAGAGACCCAGTACTTC

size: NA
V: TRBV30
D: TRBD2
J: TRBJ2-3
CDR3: CACQTSGLLNTQYF
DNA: TGTGCCTGCCAGACTAGCGGGTTACTGAATACGCAGTATTTT

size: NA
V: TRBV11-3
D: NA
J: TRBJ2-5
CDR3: CASSRLEAETQYF
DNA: TGTGCCAGCAGCCGCTTGGAGGCGGAGACCCAGTACTTC

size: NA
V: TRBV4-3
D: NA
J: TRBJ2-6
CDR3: CASSQDVGLGANVLTF
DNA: TGCGCCAGCAGCCAAGATGTTGGGCTCGGGGCCAACGTCCTGACTTTC

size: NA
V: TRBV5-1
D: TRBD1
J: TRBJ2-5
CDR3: CASSLSQGASSQYF
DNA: TGCGCCAGCAGCTTGTCACAGGGGGCCTCCTCCCAGTACTTC

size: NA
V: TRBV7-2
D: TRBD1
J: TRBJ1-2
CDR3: CASSVRGQGPTEYGYTF
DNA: TGTGCCAGCAGCGTAAGGGGACAGGGACCCACTGAGTATGGCTACACCTTC

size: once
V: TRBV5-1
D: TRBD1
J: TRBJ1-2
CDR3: CASSEPGQVGYTF
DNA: TGCGCCAGCAGTGAACCGGGACAGGTCGGCTACACCTTC

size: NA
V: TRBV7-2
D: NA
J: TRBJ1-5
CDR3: CASSFNSNQPQHF
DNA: TGTGCCAGCAGCTTTAATAGCAATCAGCCCCAGCATTTT

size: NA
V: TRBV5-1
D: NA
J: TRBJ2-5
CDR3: CASSLLFSGGAVGVTQYF
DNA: TGCGCCAGCAGCCTGCTGTTTTCTGGGGGCGCGGTGGGCGTGACCCAGTACTTC

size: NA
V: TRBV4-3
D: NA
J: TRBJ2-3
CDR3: CASSRIRTATQYF
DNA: TGCGCCAGCAGTCGGATTAGGACAGCTACGCAGTATTTT

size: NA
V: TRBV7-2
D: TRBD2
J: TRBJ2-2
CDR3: CASSYQAGHANTGELFF
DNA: TGTGCCAGCAGCTATCAAGCGGGGCACGCGAACACCGGGGAGCTGTTTTTT

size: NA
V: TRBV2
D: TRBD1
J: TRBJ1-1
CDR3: CASSSYLDRGNTEAFF
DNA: TGTGCCAGCAGCTCATATTTGGACAGGGGAAACACTGAAGCTTTCTTT

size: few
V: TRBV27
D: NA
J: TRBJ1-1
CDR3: CASYGTWNTEAFF
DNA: TGTGCCTCCTACGGTACTTGGAACACTGAAGCTTTCTTT

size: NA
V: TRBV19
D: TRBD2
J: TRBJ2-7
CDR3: CASSINGRNEQYF
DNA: TGTGCCAGTAGTATTAACGGGAGGAACGAGCAGTACTTC

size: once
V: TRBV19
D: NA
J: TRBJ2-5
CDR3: CASSMAGSETQYF
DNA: TGTGCCAGTAGTATGGCGGGTTCAGAGACCCAGTACTTC

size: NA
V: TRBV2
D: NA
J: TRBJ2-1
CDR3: CASSEEVESNEQFF
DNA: TGTGCCAGCAGTGAAGAGGTGGAGTCCAATGAGCAGTTCTTC

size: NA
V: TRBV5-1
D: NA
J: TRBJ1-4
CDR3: CASSSGRVYEKLFF
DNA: TGCGCCAGCAGCTCGGGCAGGGTGTATGAAAAACTGTTTTTT

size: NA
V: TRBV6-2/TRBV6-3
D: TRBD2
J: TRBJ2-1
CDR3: CASSHPWGLGISYNEQFF
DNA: TGTGCCAGCAGCCACCCGTGGGGACTAGGAATCTCCTACAATGAGCAGTTCTTC

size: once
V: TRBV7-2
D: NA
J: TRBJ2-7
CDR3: CASSQTGGFNEQYF
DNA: TGTGCCAGCAGCCAAACAGGAGGGTTCAACGAGCAGTACTTC

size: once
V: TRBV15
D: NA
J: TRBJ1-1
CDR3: CATSRRDTEAFF
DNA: TGTGCCACCAGCAGGAGGGACACTGAAGCTTTCTTT

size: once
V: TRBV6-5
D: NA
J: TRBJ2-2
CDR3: CASSRGTTGELFF
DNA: TGTGCCAGCAGTCGGGGAACCACCGGGGAGCTGTTTTTT